This passage covers 16 T cell receptor beta chains from one sample sequenced in a study of response to subunit inactivated influenza vaccine. TCRdb passed the RT-PCR reads through MiXCR, listing each CDR3 protein once. The table shows around 760,000 distinct CDR3 sequences, with about 15% occurring only once. The specimen was PBMCs from blood, collected approximately 15 days before vaccination. Every receptor here comes from a man between 50 and 59 years old who received an inactivated influenza vaccine.

This chain uses TRBV5-6 with TRBJ2-2; D may be TRBD2 (6 bases). This CDR3 is built from 14 residues. Germline V CDR1 and CDR2: SGHDT, YYEEEE. Trimming took 1 base from V and 6 from J, leaving 10 bases between them. CDR3 sequence: CASSLLLAPGELFF. The DNA of the CDR3 is TGTGCCAGCAGCTTGTTACTAGCCCCCGGGGAGCTGTTTTTT.

The chain employs TRBV12-3 or TRBV12-4 and TRBJ2-3; D remains ambiguous. Trimming removed 3 bases from V and 6 bases from J, with 7 bases in between. The CDR3 has 12 residues. The CDR3 sequence is CASSFISDTQYF. The CDR3, as DNA: TGTGCCAGCAGTTTCATCTCGGATACGCAGTATTTT.

V usage is TRBV20-1 and J usage is TRBJ2-2; 7 bases align to TRBD2. This CDR3 is built from 16 residues. Germline CDR1 reads DFQATT; CDR2 reads SNEGSKA (reference sequence). The V and J ends lost 1 base and 2 bases, in that order; junction bases with no gene match: 7. The CDR3 bases are TGCAGTGCTAGAGCCCCCGGACTAGGAAACACCGGGGAGCTGTTTTTT. Translated, it gives CSARAPGLGNTGELFF.

The rearrangement links TRBV12-3 or TRBV12-4 to TRBJ2-5; D tentatively reads TRBD1 or TRBD2 (7 bases each). Trimming took 7 bases from V and 8 from J, leaving 14 bases between them. The CDR3 has 12 residues. The CDR3 coding sequence is TGTGCCAGCAATGGCAGGGGGGGTACCCAGTACTTC. Encoded protein: CASNGRGGTQYF.

This chain connects TRBV5-5 to TRBJ1-2, with D perhaps matching TRBD1 (6 bases). The CDR3 consists of 15 residues. Germline V gene lookup returns CDR1 SGHKS and CDR2 YYEKEE (reference sequence). Trimming left V 0 bases short and J 5 bases short, with 14 bases between. The CDR3 bases are TGTGCCAGCAGCTTGGCCGAAGGGGGAGTATATGGCTACACCTTC. Amino acids: CASSLAEGGVYGYTF.

This clonotype has a count of ten or more. CDR3 protein: CAIRSGTGADEQYF. DNA for the CDR3: TGTGCCATCAGGTCCGGGACAGGGGCCGACGAGCAGTACTTC. The chain carries TRBV10-3 and TRBJ2-7, with TRBD1 matching over 10 bases. Germline V CDR1 and CDR2: ENHRY, SYGVKD. CDR3 size: 14 residues. V shed 6 bases and J 5 bases; nucleotides not matched to a gene: 7.

At least ten counts were recorded for this clonotype. The chain joins TRBV6-5 to TRBJ2-5; D is possibly TRBD2 (5 bases). Germline V lookup: CDR1 MNHEY, CDR2 SVGAGI. The CDR3 is 17 amino acids. Trimming pared 0 bases from V and 0 bases from J, leaving 14 bases between. This chain's CDR3 is CASSYSGGLFDQETQYF. The DNA for the CDR3 is TGTGCCAGCAGTTACTCAGGAGGCCTATTCGACCAAGAGACCCAGTACTTC.

This clonotype was seen only a few times. V and J are TRBV5-4 and TRBJ2-3, with 8 nucleotides matching TRBD2. V shed 5 bases, J shed 4 bases, and the junction held 9 bases outside the gene matches. The CDR3 totals 15 residues. Germline-derived CDR1 and CDR2 are SGHNT and YYREEE (reference sequence). CDR3: CASSPVAGYADTQYF. The CDR3 bases are TGTGCCAGCAGTCCCGTAGCGGGGTATGCAGATACGCAGTATTTT.

This clonotype appeared a few times. J is TRBJ1-1 and V is TRBV4-2; D call uncertain. The CDR3 has 14 residues. Trimming cost V 1 base and J 4 bases, with 10 bases left between them. The germline CDR1 and CDR2 sequences are LGHNA and YNFKEQ. CDR3 sequence (DNA): TGTGCCAGCAGCCAAGGGGCAGATGCCACTGAAGCTTTCTTT. It encodes CASSQGADATEAFF.

A few counts support this clonotype. The chain is built from TRBV11-1 and TRBJ1-3; 7 bases agree with TRBD1. In germline, CDR1 is SGHAT, CDR2 FQDESV (reference sequence). V gave up 4 bases and J gave up 0 bases; unmatched junction bases: 12. The CDR3 is 18 residues long. CDR3 DNA sequence: TGTGCCAGCAGCTCCGACAGGGTAGGGATACCCTCTGGAAACACCATATATTTT. It translates to CASSSDRVGIPSGNTIYF.

The J gene is TRBJ2-7, the V gene TRBV29-1; TRBD1 matches at 9 bases. The J segment lost 4 bases and the V segment lost 4 bases, leaving 8 bases of the junction unmatched. The CDR3 covers 14 residues. Germline assignment: CDR1 SQVTM and CDR2 ANQGSEA. CDR3 nucleotides: TGCAGCGTTGGCGGACAGGGGAAACCATACGAGCAGTACTTC. Translated: CSVGGQGKPYEQYF.

The V gene is TRBV20-1, the J gene TRBJ2-1; D is possibly TRBD2 (7 bases). This CDR3 region has 13 residues. Germline V lookup: CDR1 DFQATT, CDR2 SNEGSKA (reference sequence). With 5 bases removed from V and 7 bases from J, the gap between germline ends came to 15 bases. CDR3 sequence: CSAEGGPGNEQFF. The CDR3 DNA reads TGCAGTGCTGAGGGGGGGCCAGGTAATGAGCAGTTCTTC.

The chain couples TRBV6-1 to TRBJ1-1, with 7 bases matching TRBD1. Germline V gene data show CDR1 as MNHNS and CDR2 as SASEGT. The length of the CDR3 is 14 residues. Trimming took 8 bases from V and 4 from J; bases not matched to a gene: 10. The CDR3 bases are TGTGCCAGCGTGCCGTCAGGGGGGAGCACTGAAGCTTTCTTT. Residues: CASVPSGGSTEAFF.

This clonotype was seen at least ten times. The gene calls are TRBV3-1 and TRBJ2-2; TRBD1 might be the D (7 bases). CDR3 length equals 20 residues. The germline V and J ends were trimmed by 0 bases and 3 bases, with 23 bases remaining between them. The germline V gene has CDR1 LGHDT and CDR2 YNNKEL (reference sequence). CDR3 residues: CASSQDIVEGAVEYTGELFF. The CDR3 DNA reads as TGTGCCAGCAGCCAAGATATCGTGGAGGGGGCTGTTGAGTACACCGGGGAGCTGTTTTTT.

This clonotype was recorded a few times. The rearrangement joins TRBV3-1 to TRBJ2-1; D is unresolved. Trimming left V 3 bases short and J 10 bases short, with 10 bases between. The length of the CDR3 is 12 residues. Germline V gene sequence: CDR1 LGHDT, CDR2 YNNKEL (reference sequence). This CDR3 is CASSHGSPEQFF. For the CDR3, the DNA is TGTGCCAGCAGCCACGGAAGTCCCGAGCAGTTCTTC.

This clonotype was detected a few times. The chain combines TRBV24-1 with TRBJ2-3, with D possibly matching TRBD1 (6 bases). This CDR3 contains 15 residues. V lost 3 bases and J lost 9, with 18 bases in between. Germline-derived CDR1 and CDR2 are KGHDR and SFDVKD. The CDR3 here is CATSDPTLGGDTQYF. The CDR3 bases are TGTGCCACCAGTGATCCAACCCTAGGGGGAGACACGCAGTATTTT.